This T cell receptor beta chain originates from a study of cytomegalovirus exposure and HLA in healthy donors. Study outcomes and limitations: Links to common viral pathogens appeared, in a later analysis, for several of the most significant clusters. An analysis was carried out later, and it reportedly showed fewer N-insertions in an Asian-associated ancestry cluster than the approximately 710-donor mean. In vitro checks showed that a few CMV-associated chains really do target CMV antigens.

As to this clone: Its antigen is as yet unknown.

PCR was performed using 60 Vbeta and 13 Jbeta primers. TCRdb keeps only in-frame clones here, not all; method: immunoSEQ multiplex PCR. The data hold more than 110,000 clones, with around 84% observed a single time. The CDR3 runs to 14 residues. Looked up from germline, CDR1 is SGHNT and CDR2 is YYREEE (reference sequence). Trimming cost V 5 bases and J 8 bases, with 14 bases left between them. The sequenced sample consisted of PBMCs. V is TRBV5-4 and J is TRBJ1-6; tentative D call: TRBD1 (5 bases). This clonotype was obtained from a man aged 50-60 years in good health and CMV-seronegative. The CDR3 DNA is TGTGCCAGCAGGGACATGAAAGGCCATTCACCCCTCCACTTT. Translated: CASRDMKGHSPLHF.